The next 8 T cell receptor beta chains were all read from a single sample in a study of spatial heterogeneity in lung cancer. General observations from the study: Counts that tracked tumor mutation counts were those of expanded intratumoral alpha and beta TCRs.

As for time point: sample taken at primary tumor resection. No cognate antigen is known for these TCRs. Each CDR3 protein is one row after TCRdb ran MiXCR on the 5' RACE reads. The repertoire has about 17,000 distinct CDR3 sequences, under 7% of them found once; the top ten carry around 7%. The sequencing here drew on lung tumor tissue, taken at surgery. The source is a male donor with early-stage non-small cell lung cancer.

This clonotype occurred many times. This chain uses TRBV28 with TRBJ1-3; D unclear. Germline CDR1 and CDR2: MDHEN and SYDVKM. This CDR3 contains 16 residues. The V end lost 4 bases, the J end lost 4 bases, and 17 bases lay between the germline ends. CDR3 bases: TGTGCCAGCAGTTCTCGAGGGCAAGGAGGCGGAAACACCATATATTTT. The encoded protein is CASSSRGQGGGNTIYF.

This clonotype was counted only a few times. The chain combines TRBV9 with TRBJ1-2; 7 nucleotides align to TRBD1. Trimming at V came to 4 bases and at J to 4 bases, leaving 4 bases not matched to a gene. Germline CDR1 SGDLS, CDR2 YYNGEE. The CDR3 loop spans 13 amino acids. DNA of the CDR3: TGTGCCAGCAGCTTAGGACAGGCCTATGGCTACACCTTC. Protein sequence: CASSLGQAYGYTF.

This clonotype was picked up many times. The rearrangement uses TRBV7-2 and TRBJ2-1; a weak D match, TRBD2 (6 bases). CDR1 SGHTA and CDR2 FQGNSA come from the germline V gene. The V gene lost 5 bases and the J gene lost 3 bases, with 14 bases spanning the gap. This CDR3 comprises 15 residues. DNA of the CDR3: TGTGCCAGCAGCCCCGGGGACTGGGGCTACAATGAGCAGTTCTTC. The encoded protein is CASSPGDWGYNEQFF.

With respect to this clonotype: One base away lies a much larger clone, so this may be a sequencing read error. CDR3: CATSEGQSSTGELFF. For the CDR3, the DNA is TGTGCCACCAGTGAGGGACAGTCCTCCACCGGGGAGCTGTTTTTT. The chain has TRBV24-1 and TRBJ2-2; 7 nucleotides agree with TRBD1. The V gene end was trimmed by 4 bases and the J gene end by 4 bases; junction bases not matched to a gene: 5. The CDR3 has 15 residues. Germline V gene sequence: CDR1 KGHDR, CDR2 SFDVKD.

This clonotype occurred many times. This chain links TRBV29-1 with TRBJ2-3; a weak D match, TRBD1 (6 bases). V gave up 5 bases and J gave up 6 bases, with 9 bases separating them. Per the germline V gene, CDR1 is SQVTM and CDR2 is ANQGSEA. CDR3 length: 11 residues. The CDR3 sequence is CSVFQGDTQYF. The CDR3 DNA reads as TGCAGCGTTTTTCAGGGGGATACGCAGTATTTT.

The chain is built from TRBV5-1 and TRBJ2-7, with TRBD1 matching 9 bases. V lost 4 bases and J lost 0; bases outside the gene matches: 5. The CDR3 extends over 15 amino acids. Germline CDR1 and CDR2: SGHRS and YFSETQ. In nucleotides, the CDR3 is TGCGCCAGCAGCGCGGGACAGGGATTCTCCTACGAGCAGTACTTC. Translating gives CASSAGQGFSYEQYF.

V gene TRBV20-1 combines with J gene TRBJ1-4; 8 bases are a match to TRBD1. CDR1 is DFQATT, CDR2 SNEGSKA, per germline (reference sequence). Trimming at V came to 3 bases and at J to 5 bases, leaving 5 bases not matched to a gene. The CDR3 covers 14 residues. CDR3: CSASLQGGNEKLFF. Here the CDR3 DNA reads TGCAGTGCTAGTCTACAGGGGGGAAATGAAAAACTGTTTTTT.

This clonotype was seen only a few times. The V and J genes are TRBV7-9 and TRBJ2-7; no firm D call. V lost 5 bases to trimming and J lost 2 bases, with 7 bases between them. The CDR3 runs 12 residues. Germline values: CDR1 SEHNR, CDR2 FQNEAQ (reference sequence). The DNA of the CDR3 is TGTGCCAGCAGCCCCGACCCCTACGAGCAGTACTTC. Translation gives CASSPDPYEQYF.